This note documents a single T cell receptor (beta chain) sequence. Trimming cost V 3 bases and J 5 bases; bases outside gene matches: 5. The CDR3 has 14 amino acids. From germline, CDR1 is LNHDA and CDR2 SQIVND (reference sequence). Clones were sequenced by immunoSEQ multiplex PCR, and TCRdb holds only the in-frame ones, with some missing. This sample has about 310,000 clones; roughly 89% occur once, and the top ten carry around 1%. The entry originates in a study of blood T cell repertoires in COVID-19. This chain links TRBV19 with TRBJ2-5; 8 positions agree with TRBD2. Sequenced material: peripheral blood. The clonotype originates from a woman between 40 and 50 years old with COVID-19, enrolled during active disease. The CDR3 nucleotides are TGTGCCAGTAGTATGTTAGCGGGGAGGGAGACCCAGTACTTC. Encoded protein: CASSMLAGRETQYF.